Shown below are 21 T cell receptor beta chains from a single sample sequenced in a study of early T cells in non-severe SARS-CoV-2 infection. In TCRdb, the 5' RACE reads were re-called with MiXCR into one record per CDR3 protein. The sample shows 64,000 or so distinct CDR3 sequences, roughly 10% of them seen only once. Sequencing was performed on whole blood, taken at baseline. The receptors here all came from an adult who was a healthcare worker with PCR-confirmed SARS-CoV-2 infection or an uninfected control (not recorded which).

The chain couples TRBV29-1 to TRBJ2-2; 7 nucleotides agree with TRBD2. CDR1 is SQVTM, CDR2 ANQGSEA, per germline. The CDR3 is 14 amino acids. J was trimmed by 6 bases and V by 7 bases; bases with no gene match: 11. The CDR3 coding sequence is TGCAGCGCCTCCGGGACTACCCGGGCCGGGGAGCTGTTTTTT. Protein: CSASGTTRAGELFF.

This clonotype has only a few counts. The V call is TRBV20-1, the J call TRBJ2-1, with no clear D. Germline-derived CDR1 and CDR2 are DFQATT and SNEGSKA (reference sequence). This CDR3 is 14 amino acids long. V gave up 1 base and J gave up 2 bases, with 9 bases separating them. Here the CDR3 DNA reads TGCAGTGCTAGAGGAGCACTGGCCTACAATGAGCAGTTCTTC. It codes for CSARGALAYNEQFF.

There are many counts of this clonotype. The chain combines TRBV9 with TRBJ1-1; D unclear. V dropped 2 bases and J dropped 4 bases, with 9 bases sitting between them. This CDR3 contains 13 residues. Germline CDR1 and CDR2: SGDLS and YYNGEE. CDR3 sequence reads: CASSVSATTEAFF. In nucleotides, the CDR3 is TGTGCCAGCAGCGTGTCCGCGACCACTGAAGCTTTCTTT.

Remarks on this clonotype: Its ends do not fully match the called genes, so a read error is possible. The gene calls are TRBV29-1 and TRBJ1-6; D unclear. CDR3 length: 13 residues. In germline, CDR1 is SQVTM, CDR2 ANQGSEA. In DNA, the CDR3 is TGCAGCGTTGAAGGGGCGGGGAATTCACCCCTCCATTTT. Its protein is CSVEGAGNSPLHF. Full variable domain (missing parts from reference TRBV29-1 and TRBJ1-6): SAVISQKPSRDICQRGTSLTIQCQVDSQVTMMFWYRQQPGQSLTLIATANQGSEATYESGFVIDKFPISRPNLTFSTLTVSNMSPEDSSIYLCSVEGAGNSPLHFGNGTRLTVT.

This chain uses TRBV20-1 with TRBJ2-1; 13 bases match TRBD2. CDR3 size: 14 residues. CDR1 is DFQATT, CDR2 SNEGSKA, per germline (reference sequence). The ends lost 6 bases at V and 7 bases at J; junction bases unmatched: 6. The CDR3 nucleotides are TGCAGTGCGCCTACTAGCGGGGGGGCAAATGAGCAGTTCTTC. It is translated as CSAPTSGGANEQFF.

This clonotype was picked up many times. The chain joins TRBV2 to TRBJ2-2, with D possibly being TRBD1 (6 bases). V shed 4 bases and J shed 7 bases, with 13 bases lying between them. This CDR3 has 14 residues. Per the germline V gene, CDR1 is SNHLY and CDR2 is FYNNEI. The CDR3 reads CASSVNRVVGELFF. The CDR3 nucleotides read TGTGCCAGCAGTGTTAACAGGGTCGTCGGGGAGCTGTTTTTT.

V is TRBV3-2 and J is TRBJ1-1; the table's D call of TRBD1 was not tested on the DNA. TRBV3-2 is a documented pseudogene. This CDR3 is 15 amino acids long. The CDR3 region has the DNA TGTGCCAGCAGCCACGGGGGACAGGCGAAGGTTGAAGCTTTCTTT. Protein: CASSHGGQAKVEAFF.

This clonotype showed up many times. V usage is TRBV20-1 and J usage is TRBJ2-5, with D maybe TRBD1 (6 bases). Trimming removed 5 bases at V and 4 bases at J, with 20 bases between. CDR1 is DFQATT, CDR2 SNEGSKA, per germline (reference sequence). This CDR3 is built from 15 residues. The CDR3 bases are TGCAGTGCTGAAGAGGTTGGGCAGGGGAGAGAGACCCAGTACTTC. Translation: CSAEEVGQGRETQYF.

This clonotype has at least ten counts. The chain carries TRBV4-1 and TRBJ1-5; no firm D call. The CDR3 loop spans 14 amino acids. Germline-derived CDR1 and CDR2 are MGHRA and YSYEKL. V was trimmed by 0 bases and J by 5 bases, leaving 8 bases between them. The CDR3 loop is CASSQEGGDQPQHF. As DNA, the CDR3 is TGCGCCAGCAGCCAAGAAGGTGGGGATCAGCCCCAGCATTTT.

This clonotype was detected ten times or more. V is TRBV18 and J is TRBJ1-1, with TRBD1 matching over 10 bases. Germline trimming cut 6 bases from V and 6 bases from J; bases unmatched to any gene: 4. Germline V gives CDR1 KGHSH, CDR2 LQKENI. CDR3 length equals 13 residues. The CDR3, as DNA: TGTGCCAGCTCGAGACAGGGGGCGCCTGAAGCTTTCTTT. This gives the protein CASSRQGAPEAFF.

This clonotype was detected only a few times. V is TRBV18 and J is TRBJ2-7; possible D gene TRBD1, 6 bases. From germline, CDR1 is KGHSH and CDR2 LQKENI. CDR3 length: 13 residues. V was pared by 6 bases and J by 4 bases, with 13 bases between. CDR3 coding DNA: TGTGCCAGCTCCACAGGGATGCCGTACGAGCAGTACTTC. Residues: CASSTGMPYEQYF.

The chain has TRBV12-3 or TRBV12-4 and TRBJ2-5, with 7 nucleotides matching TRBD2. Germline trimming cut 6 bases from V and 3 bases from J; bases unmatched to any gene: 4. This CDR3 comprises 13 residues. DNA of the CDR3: TGTGCCAGCAGCCCGGGACTAAAAGAGACCCAGTACTTC. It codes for CASSPGLKETQYF.

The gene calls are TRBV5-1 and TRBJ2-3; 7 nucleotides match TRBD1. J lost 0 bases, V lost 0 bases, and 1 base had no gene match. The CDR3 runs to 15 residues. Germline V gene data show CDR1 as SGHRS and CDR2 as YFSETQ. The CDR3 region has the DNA TGCGCCAGCAGCTTGGACAGGGGAAGCACAGATACGCAGTATTTT. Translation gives CASSLDRGSTDTQYF.

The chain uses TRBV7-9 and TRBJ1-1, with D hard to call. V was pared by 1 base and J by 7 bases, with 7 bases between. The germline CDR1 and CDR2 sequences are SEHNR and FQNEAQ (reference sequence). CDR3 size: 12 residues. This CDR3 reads CASSLVSDEAFF. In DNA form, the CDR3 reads TGTGCCAGCAGCTTAGTTTCGGATGAAGCTTTCTTT.

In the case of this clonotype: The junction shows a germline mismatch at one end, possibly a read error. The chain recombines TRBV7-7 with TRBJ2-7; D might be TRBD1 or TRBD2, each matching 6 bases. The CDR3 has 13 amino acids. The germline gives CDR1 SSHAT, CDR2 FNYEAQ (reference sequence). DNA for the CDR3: TGTGCTAGCAGCTCCCAACGGGGGCGGGAGCAGTACTTC. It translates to CASSSQRGREQYF. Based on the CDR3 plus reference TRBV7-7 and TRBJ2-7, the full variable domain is GAGVSQSPRYKVTKRGQDVTLRCDPISSHATLYWYQQALGQGPEFLTYFNYEAQPDKSGLPSDRFSAERPEGSISTLTIQRTEQRDSAMYRCASSSQRGREQYFGPGTRLTVT.

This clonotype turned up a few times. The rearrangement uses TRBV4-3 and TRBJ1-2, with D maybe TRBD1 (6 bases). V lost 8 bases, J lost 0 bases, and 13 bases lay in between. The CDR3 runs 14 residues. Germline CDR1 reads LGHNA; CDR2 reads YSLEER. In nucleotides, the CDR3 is TGCGCCAGCCGGCGGGCAGGGGCTAACTATGGCTACACCTTC. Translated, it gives CASRRAGANYGYTF.

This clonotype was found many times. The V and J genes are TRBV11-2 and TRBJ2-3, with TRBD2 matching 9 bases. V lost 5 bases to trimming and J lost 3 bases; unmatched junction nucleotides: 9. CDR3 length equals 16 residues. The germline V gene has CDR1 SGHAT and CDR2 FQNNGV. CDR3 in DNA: TGTGCCAGCAGCCCGAAAATAGCGGGGGTGACAGATACGCAGTATTTT. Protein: CASSPKIAGVTDTQYF.

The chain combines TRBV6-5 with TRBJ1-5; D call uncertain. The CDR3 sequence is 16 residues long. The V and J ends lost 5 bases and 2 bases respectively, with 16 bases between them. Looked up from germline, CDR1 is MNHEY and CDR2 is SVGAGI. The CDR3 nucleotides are TGTGCCAGCAGTCCCAGCGGAGGAGGTGGCAATCAGCCCCAGCATTTT. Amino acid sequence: CASSPSGGGGNQPQHF.

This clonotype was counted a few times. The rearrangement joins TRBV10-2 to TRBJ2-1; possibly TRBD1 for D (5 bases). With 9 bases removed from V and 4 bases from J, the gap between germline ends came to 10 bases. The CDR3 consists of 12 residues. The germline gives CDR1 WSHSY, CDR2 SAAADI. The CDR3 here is CASARVYNEQFF. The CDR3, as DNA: TGCGCCAGTGCCAGGGTTTACAATGAGCAGTTCTTC.

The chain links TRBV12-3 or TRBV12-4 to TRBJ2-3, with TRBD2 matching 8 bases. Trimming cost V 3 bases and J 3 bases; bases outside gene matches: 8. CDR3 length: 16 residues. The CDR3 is CASSFNGGGITDTQYF. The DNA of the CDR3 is TGTGCCAGCAGTTTTAATGGCGGGGGGATTACAGATACGCAGTATTTT.

The CDR3 sequence: CAIMLASGELFF. In nucleotides, the CDR3 is TGTGCCATCATGCTAGCCTCCGGGGAGCTGTTTTTT. This sequence joins TRBV10-3 and TRBJ2-2, with a possible D match to TRBD2 (5 bases). The germline CDR1 and CDR2 sequences are ENHRY and SYGVKD. V was cut by 7 bases and J by 6 bases, with 9 bases left in between. The CDR3 covers 12 residues.